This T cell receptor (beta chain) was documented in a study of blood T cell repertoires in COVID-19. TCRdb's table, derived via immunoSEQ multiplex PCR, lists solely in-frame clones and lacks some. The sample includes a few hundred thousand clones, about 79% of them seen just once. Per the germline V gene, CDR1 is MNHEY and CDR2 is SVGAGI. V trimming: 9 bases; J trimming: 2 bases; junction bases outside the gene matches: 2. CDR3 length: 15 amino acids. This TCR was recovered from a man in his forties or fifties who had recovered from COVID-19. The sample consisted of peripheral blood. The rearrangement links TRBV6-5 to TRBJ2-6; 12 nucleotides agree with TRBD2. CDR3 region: CASRLAGAGANVLTF. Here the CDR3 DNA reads TGTGCCAGTAGACTAGCGGGGGCTGGGGCCAACGTCCTGACTTTC.